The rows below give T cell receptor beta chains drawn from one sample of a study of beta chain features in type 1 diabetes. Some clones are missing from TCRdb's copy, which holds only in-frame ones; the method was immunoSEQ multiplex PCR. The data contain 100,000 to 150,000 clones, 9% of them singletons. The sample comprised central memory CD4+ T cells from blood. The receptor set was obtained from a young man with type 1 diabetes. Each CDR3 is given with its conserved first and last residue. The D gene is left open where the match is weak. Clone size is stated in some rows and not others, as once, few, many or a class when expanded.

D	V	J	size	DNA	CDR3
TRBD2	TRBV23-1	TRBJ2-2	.	TGCGCCAGCAGTCATGTACTAGCGGGCGAAACCGGGGAGCTGTTTTTT	CASSHVLAGETGELFF
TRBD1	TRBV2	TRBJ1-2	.	TGTGCCAGCAGATACACAGGGGACGGCTACACCTTC	CASRYTGDGYTF
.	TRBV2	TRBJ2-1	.	TGTGCCATCCCGAGAGGACTAGGGGGCTCCTACAATGAGCAGTTCTTC	CAIPRGLGGSYNEQFF
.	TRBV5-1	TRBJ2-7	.	TGCGCCAGCAGCGGGCAGGGCTACGAGCAGTACTTC	CASSGQGYEQYF
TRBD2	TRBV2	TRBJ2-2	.	TGTGCCAGCAGGGCTAGCGGGGGGCCAGGCACCGGGGAGCTGTTTTTT	CASRASGGPGTGELFF
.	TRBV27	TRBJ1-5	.	TGTGCCAGCATAATCGAGCAGCCCCAGCATTTT	CASIIEQPQHF
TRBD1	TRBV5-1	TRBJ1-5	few	TGCGCCAGCAGCTTGGGAACGGGACAGAATCAGCCCCAGCATTTT	CASSLGTGQNQPQHF
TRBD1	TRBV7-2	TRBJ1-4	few	TGTGCCAGCAGCTCGGGACAGGGTCGTGAAAAACTGTTTTTT	CASSSGQGREKLFF
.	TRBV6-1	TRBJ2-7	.	TGTGCCAGCAGCCTCCGGGACACGAGCTCCTACGAGCAGTACTTC	CASSLRDTSSYEQYF
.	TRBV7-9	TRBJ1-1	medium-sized	TGTGCCAGCAGCTTAGCGCTGGCAGGCCACACTGAAGCTTTCTTT	CASSLALAGHTEAFF
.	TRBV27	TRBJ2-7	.	TGTGCCAGCAGTTTATCGTGGCAGGTCGTTCACGAGCAGTACTTC	CASSLSWQVVHEQYF
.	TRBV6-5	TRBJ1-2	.	TGTGCCAGCAGTTGGAGTATGGGGGGTGGCTACACCTTC	CASSWSMGGGYTF
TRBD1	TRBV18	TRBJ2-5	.	TGTGCCAGCTCACCTCGAACAGGGGACGAGACCCAGTACTTC	CASSPRTGDETQYF
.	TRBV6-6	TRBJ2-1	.	TGTGCCAGCAATCCGAGAGGCGGGTCGGCCCCCAATGAGCAGTTCTTC	CASNPRGGSAPNEQFF
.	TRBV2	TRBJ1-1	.	TGTGCCAGCAGTGATAACATGAACACTGAAGCTTTCTTT	CASSDNMNTEAFF
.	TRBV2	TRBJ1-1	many	TGTGCCAGCAGGCAGGCTCCCACTGAAGCTTTCTTT	CASRQAPTEAFF
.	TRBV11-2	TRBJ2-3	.	TGTGCCAGCAGCTTAGCAGGGTATGGAACAGATACGCAGTATTTT	CASSLAGYGTDTQYF
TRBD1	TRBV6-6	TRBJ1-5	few	TGTGCCAGCAGTTTACAGGGGGGTCAGCCCCAGCATTTT	CASSLQGGQPQHF
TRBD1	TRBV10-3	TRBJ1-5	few	TGTGCCGCCGGGGGACAGGACAATCAGCCCCAGCATTTT	CAAGGQDNQPQHF
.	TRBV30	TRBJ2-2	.	TGTGGTTCAGGCACCGGGGAGCTGTTTTTT	CGSGTGELFF
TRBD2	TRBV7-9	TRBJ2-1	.	TGTGCCAGCAGCCCCCGAACGGGCGGGGGGAAGGGTGAGCAGTTCTTC	CASSPRTGGGKGEQFF
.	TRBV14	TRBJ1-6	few	TGTGCCAGCAGCGACTACTCCTATAATTCACCCCTCCACTTT	CASSDYSYNSPLHF
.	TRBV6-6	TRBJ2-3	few	TGTGCCAGCAGTGTCCCCCAGGGTAAGGGCACAGATACGCAGTATTTT	CASSVPQGKGTDTQYF
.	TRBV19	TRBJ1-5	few	TGTGCCAGTAGTAAGCGGGCGCAGCCCCAGCATTTT	CASSKRAQPQHF
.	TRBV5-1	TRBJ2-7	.	TGCGCCAGCAGCTTGCGGGGGGCCGGCGAGCAGTACTTC	CASSLRGAGEQYF
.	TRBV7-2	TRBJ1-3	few	TGTGCCAGCAGCTCCCAAACCGAACACAGGGGAAACACCATATATTTT	CASSSQTEHRGNTIYF
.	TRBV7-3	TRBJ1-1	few	TGTGCCAGCAGCCCCGGGATGAACACTGAAGCTTTCTTT	CASSPGMNTEAFF
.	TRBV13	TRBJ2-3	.	TGTGCCAGCAGCTTAGCCCTCCCAGATACGCAGTATTTT	CASSLALPDTQYF
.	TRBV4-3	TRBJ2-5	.	TGCGCCAGCAGCCCGGGCGCGGGGGCCTTCCAAGAGACCCAGTACTTC	CASSPGAGAFQETQYF
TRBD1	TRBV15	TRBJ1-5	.	TGTGCCACCAGCAAGGGACAGGGTAATCAGCCCCAGCATTTT	CATSKGQGNQPQHF
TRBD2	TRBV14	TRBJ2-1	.	TGTGCCAGCAGCCCTACTACTAGCGGGCTCTACAATGAGCAGTTCTTC	CASSPTTSGLYNEQFF
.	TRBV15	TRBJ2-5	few	TGTGCCACCGGCCAAGGTCTGAGGCCGCGGGAGACCCAGTACTTC	CATGQGLRPRETQYF
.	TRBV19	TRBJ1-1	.	TGTGCCAGTAGTGTGCGTTCGGGGACTGAAGCTTTCTTT	CASSVRSGTEAFF
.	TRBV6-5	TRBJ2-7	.	TGTGCCAGCAGCGTACCGGGAACCTACGAGCAGTACTTC	CASSVPGTYEQYF
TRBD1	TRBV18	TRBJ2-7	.	TGTGCCAGCTCTCCTGGACAGGGGAACTACGAGCAGTACTTC	CASSPGQGNYEQYF
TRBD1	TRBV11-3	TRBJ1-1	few	TGTGCCAGCGGCACTCAGGGGGACACTGAAGCTTTCTTT	CASGTQGDTEAFF
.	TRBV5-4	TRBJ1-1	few	TGTGCCAGCAGCGCACCCGACAGTGAAGCTTTCTTT	CASSAPDSEAFF
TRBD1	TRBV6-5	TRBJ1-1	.	TGTGCCAGCAGTACCAGGGGGATGAACACTGAAGCTTTCTTT	CASSTRGMNTEAFF
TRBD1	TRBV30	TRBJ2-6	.	TGTGCCTGGACCAAGGACAGGGCCCTTGGGGGGGCCAACGTCCTGACTTTC	CAWTKDRALGGANVLTF
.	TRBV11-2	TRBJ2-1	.	TGTGCCAGCAGCCCTAAAAACAATGAGCAGTTCTTC	CASSPKNNEQFF
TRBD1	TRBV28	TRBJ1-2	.	TGTGCCAGCAGTTTCCCCCTCTCGGGACAGCAAAATGGCTACACCTTC	CASSFPLSGQQNGYTF
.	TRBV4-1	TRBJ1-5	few	TGCGCCAGCAGCCAAGAACGGGATCAGCCCCAGCATTTT	CASSQERDQPQHF
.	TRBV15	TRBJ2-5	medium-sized	TGTGCCACCAGCACCCGTTTGGCCGACCAAGAGACCCAGTACTTC	CATSTRLADQETQYF
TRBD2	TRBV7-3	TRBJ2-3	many	TGTGCCAGCAGTCCCTTTAGCGGGGCTATCCCAGATACGCAGTATTTT	CASSPFSGAIPDTQYF
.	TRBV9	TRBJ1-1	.	TGTGCCAGCAGCGTAGAGGAGGAGGGGATAAGAGGTAATGCTTTCTTT	CASSVEEEGIRGNAFF
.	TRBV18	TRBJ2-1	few	TGTGCCACCTCAGGTACAGCTAATGAGCAGTTCTTC	CATSGTANEQFF
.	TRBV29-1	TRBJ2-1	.	TGCAGCGTTGGAGACACCTACAATGAGCAGTTCTTC	CSVGDTYNEQFF
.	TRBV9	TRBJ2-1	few	TGTGCCAGCAGCGTAGGTCAGGGGTCGTACAATGAGCAGTTCTTC	CASSVGQGSYNEQFF
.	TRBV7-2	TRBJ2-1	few	TGTGCCAGCAGCGATAGAAACAGGGCTGGGCAGTTCTTC	CASSDRNRAGQFF
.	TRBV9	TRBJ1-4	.	TGTGCCAGCTCCTTAGGGGGTGCAACTAATGAAAAACTGTTTTTT	CASSLGGATNEKLFF
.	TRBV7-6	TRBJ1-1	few	TGTGCCAGCAGCCAGGACAAGAACACTGAAGCTTTCTTT	CASSQDKNTEAFF
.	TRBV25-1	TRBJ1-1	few	TGTGCCAGCGGGGACTATTTGAACACTGAAGCTTTCTTT	CASGDYLNTEAFF
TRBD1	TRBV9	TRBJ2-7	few	TGTGCCAGCAGCGTATCTGGGACAGGGGCCTACGAGCAGTACTTC	CASSVSGTGAYEQYF
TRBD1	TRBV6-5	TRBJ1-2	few	TGTGCCAGCAGTATACAGGGGGCCCGGTATGGCTACACCTTC	CASSIQGARYGYTF
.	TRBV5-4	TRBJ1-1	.	TGTGCCAGCAGCCCGCAACAGGGTGTGAACACTGAAGCTTTCTTT	CASSPQQGVNTEAFF
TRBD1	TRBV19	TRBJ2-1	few	TGTGCCAGTAGTACGGACAGGGGGCAGGGTGAGCAGTTCTTC	CASSTDRGQGEQFF
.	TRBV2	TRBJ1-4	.	TGTGCCAGCCAGGGAGGGTACGAAAAACTGTTTTTT	CASQGGYEKLFF